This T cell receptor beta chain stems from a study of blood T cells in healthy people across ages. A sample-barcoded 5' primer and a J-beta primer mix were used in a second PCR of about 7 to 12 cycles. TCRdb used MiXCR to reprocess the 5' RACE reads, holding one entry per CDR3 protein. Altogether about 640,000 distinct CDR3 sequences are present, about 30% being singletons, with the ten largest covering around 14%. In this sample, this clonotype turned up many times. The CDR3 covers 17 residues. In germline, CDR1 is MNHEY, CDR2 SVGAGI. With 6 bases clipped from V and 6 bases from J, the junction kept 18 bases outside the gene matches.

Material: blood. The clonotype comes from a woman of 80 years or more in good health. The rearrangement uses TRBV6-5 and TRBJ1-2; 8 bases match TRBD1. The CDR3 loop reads CASRLTSGGWGDDGYTF. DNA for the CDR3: TGTGCCAGCAGACTAACATCAGGGGGCTGGGGTGATGATGGCTACACCTTC.